The 24 T cell receptor beta chains given below trace back to one sample, sequenced in a study of cytomegalovirus exposure and HLA in healthy donors (TCRdb year 2017). Library prep was done by the immunoSEQ multiplex PCR assay. A mixture of 60 forward primers for TCR Vbeta segments and 13 reverse primers for TCR Jbeta segments was used in the multiplex PCR. Imported from immuneACCESS, the table was reduced by TCRdb to in-frame sequences with V and J called. These copies leave out some clones; in studies compared against another copy, an unresolved V gene accounts for under half, and the cause of the remainder is not known. Present in this sample are roughly 100,000 clones, 69% of which were seen just once. Under 4% of the sample is held by the ten biggest clonotypes. The sequenced material came from PBMCs. These TCRs come from a man aged 30 to 39 in good health and CMV-seronegative.

This clone was counted only a few times. This chain links TRBV29-1 with TRBJ1-2; 7 positions match TRBD1. V shed 0 bases and J 8 bases; nucleotides not matched to a gene: 6. This CDR3 region has 13 residues. Germline assignment: CDR1 SQVTM and CDR2 ANQGSEA. CDR3 in DNA: TGCAGCGTTGAAGATTCAGGGGGTTGGGGCTACACCTTC. It translates to CSVEDSGGWGYTF.

This clone was seen a few times. The V and J genes are TRBV7-2 and TRBJ2-7; 7 nucleotides align to TRBD2. Germline V gene sequence: CDR1 SGHTA, CDR2 FQGNSA. V shed 5 bases, J shed 4 bases, and the junction held 14 bases outside the gene matches. The CDR3 is 16 amino acids. The CDR3 DNA reads as TGTGCCAGCAGCCCTCGTTGGGGGGGAGCCGTTTACGAGCAGTACTTC. Protein product: CASSPRWGGAVYEQYF.

In nucleotides, the CDR3 is TGTGCCAGCAGTGAAAATATCGGTGTTTCTTACACAGATACGCAGTATTTT. Protein: CASSENIGVSYTDTQYF. The rearrangement links TRBV25-1 to TRBJ2-3; the D is unclear. CDR3 length equals 17 residues. Germline V gene lookup returns CDR1 MGHDK and CDR2 SYGVNS. V was trimmed by 2 bases and J by 2 bases, leaving 17 bases between them.

The chain recombines TRBV5-1 with TRBJ2-1; 7 bases match TRBD2. With 2 bases clipped from V and 3 bases from J, the junction kept 5 bases outside the gene matches. Germline loops: CDR1 SGHRS, CDR2 YFSETQ. CDR3 length: 15 residues. CDR3 sequence reads: CASSLLGDYYNEQFF. The CDR3 DNA reads TGCGCCAGCAGCTTATTGGGGGACTACTACAATGAGCAGTTCTTC.

J is TRBJ2-3 and V is TRBV4-1; perhaps TRBD1 as D (5 bases). Deletions cut 0 bases from V and 0 bases from J, with 22 bases between. This CDR3 is 20 amino acids long. The germline CDR1 and CDR2 sequences are MGHRA and YSYEKL. The CDR3 loop reads CASSQEHPTGITISTDTQYF. DNA of the CDR3: TGCGCCAGCAGCCAAGAGCATCCAACAGGAATCACCATTAGCACAGATACGCAGTATTTT.

The V and J genes are TRBV2 and TRBJ2-5; 7 bases are a match to TRBD1. V lost 6 bases, J lost 5 bases, and 9 bases stayed unmatched. Germline assignment: CDR1 SNHLY and CDR2 FYNNEI. The CDR3 contains 14 residues. The chain's CDR3 is CASSPEGGGETQYF. The CDR3 DNA reads TGTGCCAGCAGCCCAGAAGGGGGCGGGGAGACCCAGTACTTC.

The chain is built from TRBV12-1 and TRBJ1-4; the table names TRBD1, a call not compared with the DNA. TRBV12-1 is deemed a pseudogene. The CDR3 is made up of 16 amino acids. Here the CDR3 reads CASTTRQGRLGEKLFF. The CDR3 region has the DNA TGTGCCAGCACCACTCGACAGGGACGGCTGGGGGAAAAACTGTTTTTT.

The chain combines TRBV5-6 with TRBJ2-7; 7 bases agree with TRBD1. Germline CDR1 SGHDT, CDR2 YYEEEE. V lost 4 bases and J lost 3; bases outside the gene matches: 7. This CDR3 is built from 14 residues. Here the CDR3 reads CASSPGQYYYEQYF. The DNA of the CDR3 is TGTGCCAGCAGCCCGGGACAGTATTACTACGAGCAGTACTTC.

CDR3 bases: TGTGCCAGCAACCTCGAGGGAAGCGGGCTCTCCTACGAGCAGTACTTC. The encoded protein is CASNLEGSGLSYEQYF. This chain uses TRBV4-2 with TRBJ2-7, with D maybe TRBD2 (6 bases). The ends were cut back, 7 bases at V and 0 bases at J, with 19 bases in the middle. Looked up from germline, CDR1 is LGHNA and CDR2 is YNFKEQ. The CDR3 extends over 16 amino acids.

This clone has just a few counts. The chain is built from TRBV29-1 and TRBJ1-2; D may be TRBD1 (6 bases). The CDR3 covers 11 residues. From germline, CDR1 is SQVTM and CDR2 ANQGSEA. Trimming took off 6 bases at V and 6 bases at J, with 11 bases between the two ends. In DNA, the CDR3 is TGCAGCGTGCAGGGGCCGGATGGCTACACCTTC. Encoded protein: CSVQGPDGYTF.

This rearrangement joins TRBV21-1 to TRBJ2-1; TRBD1 is the table's D call, not checked against the DNA. TRBV21-1 is an annotated pseudogene. The CDR3 has 16 residues. The CDR3 DNA is TGTGCCAGCAGCAAAAGACAGGCTAGCTCCTACAATGAGCAGTTCTTC. This encodes CASSKRQASSYNEQFF.

The rearrangement links TRBV10-3 to TRBJ1-2; the match to TRBD1 covers 7 bases. The CDR3 spans 14 residues. Trimming at V came to 4 bases and at J to 3 bases, leaving 5 bases not matched to a gene. Germline loops: CDR1 ENHRY, CDR2 SYGVKD. The CDR3 sequence is CAISGGQIDYGYTF. The CDR3 DNA is TGTGCCATCAGTGGGGGACAGATAGACTATGGCTACACCTTC.

V usage is TRBV19 and J usage is TRBJ2-1; 10 positions match TRBD2. CDR1 and CDR2 from the germline V gene are LNHDA and SQIVND (reference sequence). The CDR3 length is 16 residues. The junction had 14 bases not matched to a gene; V was cut back by 5 bases and J by 10 bases. The CDR3 reads CASSPWTSGYTEEQFF. DNA of the CDR3: TGTGCCAGTAGTCCATGGACTAGCGGCTACACGGAAGAGCAGTTCTTC. Based on the CDR3 plus reference TRBV19 and TRBJ2-1, the full variable domain is DGGITQSPKYLFRKEGQNVTLSCEQNLNHDAMYWYRQDPGQGLRLIYYSQIVNDFQKGDIAEGYSVSREKKESFPLTVTSAQKNPTAFYLCASSPWTSGYTEEQFFGPGTRLTVL.

The chain joins TRBV18 to TRBJ1-1; the D is unclear. Trimming stripped 2 bases from V and 1 base from J, with 8 bases between. Per germline, CDR1 KGHSH and CDR2 LQKENI. The CDR3 is 14 amino acids. For the CDR3, the DNA is TGTGCCAGCTCACCAAACGGGGAGAACACTGAAGCTTTCTTT. Its protein is CASSPNGENTEAFF. Looking up the rest from reference TRBV18 and TRBJ1-1 gives the full variable domain: NAGVMQNPRHLVRRRGQEARLRCSPMKGHSHVYWYRQLPEEGLKFMVYLQKENIIDESGMPKERFSAEFPKEGPSILRIQQVVRGDSAAYFCASSPNGENTEAFFGQGTRLTVV.

V gene TRBV29-1 combines with J gene TRBJ1-1, with D possibly matching TRBD1 (5 bases). Between the trimmed V and J ends, which lost 6 bases and 4 bases, there was a span of 18 bases. This CDR3 has 14 residues. The germline CDR1 and CDR2 sequences are SQVTM and ANQGSEA. CDR3 coding DNA: TGCAGCGTCTCCCTGGACGGGGGAAGCACTGAAGCTTTCTTT. This codes for CSVSLDGGSTEAFF. The entire variable domain, with the rest obtained from reference TRBV29-1 and TRBJ1-1, is as follows: SAVISQKPSRDICQRGTSLTIQCQVDSQVTMMFWYRQQPGQSLTLIATANQGSEATYESGFVIDKFPISRPNLTFSTLTVSNMSPEDSSIYLCSVSLDGGSTEAFFGQGTRLTVV.

This clone was found a few times. The J gene is TRBJ2-5, the V gene TRBV6-5, with 8 positions matching TRBD1. The J call may be in error: the DNA end matches TRBJ2-7 better. Germline V gives CDR1 MNHEY, CDR2 SVGAGI. The CDR3 consists of 16 residues. DNA for the CDR3: TGTGCCAGCAGTTATACCTGGTCGACAGGGGCGAGCGAGCAGTACTTC. Protein: CASSYTWSTGASEQYF.

V usage is TRBV7-2 and J usage is TRBJ1-5; maybe TRBD1 (5 bases). The CDR3 extends over 13 amino acids. V was shortened by 5 bases and J by 6 bases, with 11 bases between the two germline ends. Germline V lookup: CDR1 SGHTA, CDR2 FQGNSA. The CDR3 nucleotides read TGTGCCAGCAGCACCCAGGGATCTCAGCCCCAGCATTTT. It specifies CASSTQGSQPQHF.

This sequence joins TRBV27 and TRBJ2-3; 10 nucleotides agree with TRBD2. CDR1 is MNHEY and CDR2 is SMNVEV in the germline V gene (reference sequence). V gave up 7 bases and J gave up 5 bases; unmatched junction bases: 9. The CDR3 has 15 residues. CDR3 amino acids: CASTSSGRAEDTQYF. In DNA, the CDR3 is TGTGCCAGCACCTCCAGCGGGAGGGCCGAAGATACGCAGTATTTT.

The rearrangement joins TRBV11-3 to TRBJ1-2; D is unclear. CDR3 length: 14 amino acids. The germline V gene has CDR1 SGHNT and CDR2 YENEEA. The germline V and J ends were trimmed by 3 bases and 1 base, with 9 bases remaining between them. CDR3 amino acids: CASSFENDNYGYTF. In DNA, the CDR3 is TGTGCCAGCAGCTTCGAGAACGATAACTATGGCTACACCTTC.

The rearrangement uses TRBV25-1 and TRBJ2-3; the D gene is possibly TRBD2 (6 bases). Germline values: CDR1 MGHDK, CDR2 SYGVNS. This CDR3 region has 15 residues. Between the trimmed V and J ends, which lost 0 bases and 6 bases, there was a span of 13 bases. For the CDR3, the DNA is TGTGCCAGCAGTGAATATCGGGGGAATGCGGATACGCAGTATTTT. It translates to CASSEYRGNADTQYF.

This clone was picked up one time. The chain links TRBV5-1 to TRBJ1-3; unclear D gene. The CDR3 loop spans 15 amino acids. Trimming cost V 2 bases and J 0 bases, with 9 bases left between them. Germline-derived CDR1 and CDR2 are SGHRS and YFSETQ. The CDR3 reads CASSFDPSSGNTIYF. In DNA, the CDR3 is TGCGCCAGCAGCTTCGATCCCAGCTCTGGAAACACCATATATTTT.

Of note for this clone: The junction differs from germline at one of its ends, possibly a read error. The genes are TRBV7-9 and TRBJ2-1; TRBD2 matches 10 bases. CDR3 size: 17 residues. Looked up from germline, CDR1 is SEHNR and CDR2 is FQNEAQ (reference sequence). In DNA, the CDR3 is TGTTCCAGCAGCCCCCGGACTAGCGGTAGCTCCTACAATGAGCAGTTCTTC. Amino acids: CSSSPRTSGSSYNEQFF.

The genes are TRBV21-1 and TRBJ1-3; the D call TRBD1 from the table was never checked on the DNA. TRBV21-1 counts as a pseudogene. CDR3 length: 13 amino acids. The CDR3 sequence: CASRGPSGNTIYF. CDR3 bases: TGTGCCAGCAGGGGCCCCTCTGGAAACACCATATATTTT.

The table lists this clone with a few counts. The J gene is TRBJ2-3, the V gene TRBV6-6; D is perhaps TRBD2 (6 bases). From germline, CDR1 is MNHNY and CDR2 SVGAGI (reference sequence). The germline V and J ends were trimmed by 0 bases and 1 base, with 11 bases remaining between them. The CDR3 is made up of 16 amino acids. In DNA, the CDR3 is TGTGCCAGCAGTTACTCGGCGGGCGGGGGCACAGATACGCAGTATTTT. Translating it yields CASSYSAGGGTDTQYF.